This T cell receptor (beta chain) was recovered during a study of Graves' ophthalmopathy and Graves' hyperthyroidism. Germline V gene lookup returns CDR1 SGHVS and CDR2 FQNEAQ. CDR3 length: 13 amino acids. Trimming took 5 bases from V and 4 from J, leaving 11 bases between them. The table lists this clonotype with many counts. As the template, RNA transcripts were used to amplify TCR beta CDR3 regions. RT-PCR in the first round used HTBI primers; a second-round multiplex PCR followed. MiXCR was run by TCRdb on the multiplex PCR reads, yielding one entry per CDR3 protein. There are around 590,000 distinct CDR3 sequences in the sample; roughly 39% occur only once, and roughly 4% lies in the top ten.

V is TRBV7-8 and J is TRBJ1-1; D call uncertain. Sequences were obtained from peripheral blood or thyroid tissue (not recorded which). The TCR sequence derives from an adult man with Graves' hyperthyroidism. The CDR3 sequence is CASSHLRGTEAFF. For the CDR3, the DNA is TGTGCCAGCAGCCATCTTCGGGGCACTGAAGCTTTCTTT.